This record concerns one TCR beta chain sequence. The CDR3 consists of 14 residues. The germline CDR1 and CDR2 sequences are SNHLY and FYNNEI. V lost 7 bases and J lost 7; bases outside the gene matches: 10. TCRdb's copy holds only in-frame clones and misses some; the assay was immunoSEQ multiplex PCR. The profile shows about 30,000 clones, 70% to 90% of them singletons. These data come from a study of PD-L1 blockade in urothelial cancer. Study-level information: The year 2014 saw patients start atezolizumab, 1,200 mg intravenously every 3 weeks. Blood was evaluated 3 weeks (second dose) and 6 weeks after therapy began.

The sequence was obtained from a man in his forties or fifties with urothelial cancer. The sample consisted of PBMCs, taken around atezolizumab (anti-PD-L1) treatment. This chain links TRBV2 with TRBJ1-5; 7 bases fit TRBD1. CDR3 in amino acids: CASISQGVGQPQHF. The CDR3 DNA reads as TGTGCCAGCATTTCCCAGGGGGTCGGGCAGCCCCAGCATTTT.